The 7 T cell receptor beta chains below all came from one sample that was sequenced in a study of blood T cell repertoires in COVID-19. Profiling relied on immunoSEQ multiplex PCR, and the TCRdb table lists in-frame clones only, not all of them. Among some 310,000 clones listed, 90% were seen once. Source material: peripheral blood. The receptors were sampled from a woman in her twenties or thirties with COVID-19, enrolled during active disease.

The chain carries TRBV3-1 (or the pseudogene TRBV3-2) and TRBJ1-2; D might be TRBD1 (5 bases). CDR1 is LGHDT and CDR2 is YNNKEL in the germline V gene (reference sequence). The CDR3 runs 16 residues. Trimming cost V 0 bases and J 6 bases, with 17 bases left between them. CDR3 loop: CASSQDIGRAQNGYTF. CDR3 DNA sequence: TGTGCCAGCAGCCAAGATATAGGCAGGGCCCAAAATGGCTACACCTTC.

The chain recombines TRBV30 with TRBJ1-3; maybe TRBD1 (6 bases). This CDR3 spans 16 amino acids. Looked up from germline, CDR1 is GTSNPN and CDR2 is SVGIG (reference sequence). With 2 bases removed from V and 0 bases from J, the gap between germline ends came to 14 bases. The CDR3 DNA follows: TGTGCCTGGAGTACCCGACAGGATCTCTCTGGAAACACCATATATTTT. As protein: CAWSTRQDLSGNTIYF. Filled out from reference TRBV30 and TRBJ1-3, the complete variable domain reads SQTIHQWPATLVQPVGSPLSLECTVEGTSNPNLYWYRQAAGRGLQLLFYSVGIGQISSEVPQNLSASRPQDRQFILSSKKLLLSDSGFYLCAWSTRQDLSGNTIYFGEGSWLTVV.

The CDR3 DNA sequence: TGTGCCAGCAGCCCCGACGGGAGCTCCTACAATGAGCAGTTCTTC. Protein product: CASSPDGSSYNEQFF. The genes are TRBV6-5 and TRBJ2-1; a weak D match, TRBD2 (6 bases). V lost 6 bases to trimming and J lost 0 bases, with 12 bases between them. The CDR3 sequence is 15 residues long. In germline, CDR1 is MNHEY, CDR2 SVGAGI.

The chain recombines TRBV25-1 with TRBJ1-2; 9 bases agree with TRBD1. The germline V gene encodes CDR1 MGHDK and CDR2 SYGVNS. V shed 3 bases and J 5 bases; nucleotides not matched to a gene: 4. This CDR3 region has 14 residues. For the CDR3, the DNA is TGTGCCAGCAGTGATTACAGGGGGCTGTATGGCTACACCTTC. It encodes CASSDYRGLYGYTF.

The chain has TRBV19 and TRBJ1-2, with 7 bases aligning to TRBD1. The CDR3 has 13 residues. The germline CDR1 and CDR2 sequences are LNHDA and SQIVND (reference sequence). The trim removed 5 bases at V and 4 bases at J, leaving 4 bases unmatched. The CDR3 reads CASSQGQSYGYTF. DNA of the CDR3: TGTGCCAGTAGTCAGGGACAGAGCTATGGCTACACCTTC.

The gene calls are TRBV11-2 and TRBJ1-2; perhaps TRBD1 as D (5 bases). Trimming shortened V by 3 bases and J by 2 bases, and 16 bases separated the two germline ends. CDR3 length equals 16 residues. Germline CDR1 SGHAT, CDR2 FQNNGV. CDR3 residues: CASSLGGYRENYGYTF. Here the CDR3 DNA reads TGTGCCAGCAGCTTGGGGGGATACCGGGAGAACTATGGCTACACCTTC. Full variable domain (remainder filled in from reference TRBV11-2 and TRBJ1-2): EAGVAQSPRYKIIEKRQSVAFWCNPISGHATLYWYQQILGQGPKLLIQFQNNGVVDDSQLPKDRFSAERLKGVDSTLKIQPAKLEDSAVYLCASSLGGYRENYGYTFGSGTRLTVV.

V is TRBV6-2 or TRBV6-3 and J is TRBJ1-2; D unresolved. The CDR3 sequence is 14 residues long. Germline assignment: CDR1 MNHEY and CDR2 SVGEGT. V lost 6 bases and J lost 4, with 15 bases in between. The DNA for the CDR3 is TGTGCCAGCAGCCAAACTCAGGAGGTCTATGGCTACACCTTC. It codes for CASSQTQEVYGYTF.